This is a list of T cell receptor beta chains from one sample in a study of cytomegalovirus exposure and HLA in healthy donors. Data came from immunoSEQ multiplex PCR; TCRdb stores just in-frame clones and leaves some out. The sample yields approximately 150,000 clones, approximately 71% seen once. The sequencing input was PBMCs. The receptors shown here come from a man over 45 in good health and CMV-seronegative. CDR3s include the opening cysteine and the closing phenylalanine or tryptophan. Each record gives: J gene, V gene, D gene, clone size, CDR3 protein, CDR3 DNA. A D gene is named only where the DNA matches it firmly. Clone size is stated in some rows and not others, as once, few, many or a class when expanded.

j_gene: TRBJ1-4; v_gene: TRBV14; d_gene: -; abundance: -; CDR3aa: CASSLADHIPQKLFF; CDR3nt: TGTGCCAGCAGCCTAGCGGACCACATTCCGCAAAAACTGTTTTTT
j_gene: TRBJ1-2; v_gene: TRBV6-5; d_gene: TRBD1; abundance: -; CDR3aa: CASSSQPGGRYTF; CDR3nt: TGTGCCAGCAGTTCCCAACCAGGGGGACGCTACACCTTC
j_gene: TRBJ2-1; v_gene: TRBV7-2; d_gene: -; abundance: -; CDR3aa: CASSLVQPGKRYNEQFF; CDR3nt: TGTGCCAGCAGCTTAGTCCAACCGGGAAAAAGGTACAATGAGCAGTTCTTC
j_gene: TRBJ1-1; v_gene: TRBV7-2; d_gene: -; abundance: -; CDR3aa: CASSFWQGNTEAFF; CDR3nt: TGTGCCAGCAGCTTTTGGCAGGGGAACACTGAAGCTTTCTTT
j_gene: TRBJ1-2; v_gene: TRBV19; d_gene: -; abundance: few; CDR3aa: CASKARGESYGYTF; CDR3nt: TGTGCCAGTAAGGCCAGGGGAGAGAGCTATGGCTACACCTTC
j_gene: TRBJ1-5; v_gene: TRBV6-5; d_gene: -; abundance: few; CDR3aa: CASSYSGGNQPQHF; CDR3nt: TGTGCCAGCAGTTACTCAGGAGGCAATCAGCCCCAGCATTTT
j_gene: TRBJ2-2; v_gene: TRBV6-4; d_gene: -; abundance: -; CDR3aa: CASNWTDANTGELFF; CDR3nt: TGTGCCAGCAATTGGACAGACGCGAACACCGGGGAGCTGTTTTTT
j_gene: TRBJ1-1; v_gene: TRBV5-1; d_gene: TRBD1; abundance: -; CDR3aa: CASSLTQGADTEAFF; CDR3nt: TGCGCCAGCAGCTTGACACAGGGGGCCGACACTGAAGCTTTCTTT
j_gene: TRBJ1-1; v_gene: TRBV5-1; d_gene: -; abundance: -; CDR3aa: CASRLQENTEAFF; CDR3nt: TGCGCCAGCAGACTTCAAGAGAACACTGAAGCTTTCTTT
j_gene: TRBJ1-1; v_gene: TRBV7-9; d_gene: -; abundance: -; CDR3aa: CSSSAGNTEAFF; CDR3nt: TGTTCCAGCAGCGCAGGGAACACTGAAGCTTTCTTT
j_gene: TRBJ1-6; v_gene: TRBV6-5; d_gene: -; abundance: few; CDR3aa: CASSYSNGVVNSPLHF; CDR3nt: TGTGCCAGCAGTTACTCGAACGGGGTAGTGAATTCACCCCTCCACTTT
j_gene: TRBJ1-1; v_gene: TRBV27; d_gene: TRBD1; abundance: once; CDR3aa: CASRPGQGRNTEAFF; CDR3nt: TGTGCCAGCAGGCCGGGACAGGGAAGGAACACTGAAGCTTTCTTT
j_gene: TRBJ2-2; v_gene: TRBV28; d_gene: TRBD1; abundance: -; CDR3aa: CASRGQVTGELFF; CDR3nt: TGTGCCAGCAGGGGACAGGTTACCGGGGAGCTGTTTTTT
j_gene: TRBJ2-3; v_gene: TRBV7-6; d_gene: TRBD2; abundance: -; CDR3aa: CASSFPTSGGSTDTQYF; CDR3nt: TGTGCCAGCAGCTTCCCTACTAGCGGGGGAAGCACAGATACGCAGTATTTT
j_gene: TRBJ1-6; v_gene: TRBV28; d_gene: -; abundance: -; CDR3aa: CASGAGYNSPLHF; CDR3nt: TGTGCCAGCGGCGCAGGGTATAATTCACCCCTCCACTTT
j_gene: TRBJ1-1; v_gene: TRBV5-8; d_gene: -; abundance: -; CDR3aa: CASSPYRSHTEAFF; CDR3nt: TGTGCCAGCAGCCCCTATAGATCGCACACTGAAGCTTTCTTT
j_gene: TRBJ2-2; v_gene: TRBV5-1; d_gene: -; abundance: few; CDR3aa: CASKGMVDTGELFF; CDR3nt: TGCGCCAGCAAGGGGATGGTAGACACCGGGGAGCTGTTTTTT
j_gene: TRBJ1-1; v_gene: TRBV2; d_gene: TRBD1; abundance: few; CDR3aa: CASSEPTGLLAFF; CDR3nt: TGTGCCAGCAGTGAACCGACAGGGTTGTTGGCTTTCTTT
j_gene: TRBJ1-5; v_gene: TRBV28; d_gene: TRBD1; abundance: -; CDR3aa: CASSLRLDRGANSNQPQHF; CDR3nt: TGTGCCAGCAGTTTAAGGCTGGACAGGGGCGCCAATAGCAATCAGCCCCAGCATTTT
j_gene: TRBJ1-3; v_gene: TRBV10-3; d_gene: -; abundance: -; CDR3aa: CAIRGTSGNTIYF; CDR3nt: TGTGCCATCAGGGGGACATCTGGAAACACCATATATTTT
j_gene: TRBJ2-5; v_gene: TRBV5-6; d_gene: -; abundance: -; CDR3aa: CASSFSNQETQYF; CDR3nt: TGTGCCAGCAGCTTTTCTAACCAAGAGACCCAGTACTTC
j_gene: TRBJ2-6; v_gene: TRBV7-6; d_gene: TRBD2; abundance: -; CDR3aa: CASSPTSTGANVLTF; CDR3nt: TGTGCCAGCAGCCCGACTAGCACTGGGGCCAACGTCCTGACTTTC
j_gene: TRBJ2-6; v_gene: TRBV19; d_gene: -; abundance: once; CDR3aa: CASSIGAGANVLTF; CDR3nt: TGTGCCAGTAGTATCGGTGCTGGGGCCAACGTCCTGACTTTC
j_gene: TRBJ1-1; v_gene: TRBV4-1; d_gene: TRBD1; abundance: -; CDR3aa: CASRQGEGNTEAFF; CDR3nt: TGCGCCAGCAGGCAGGGGGAAGGGAACACTGAAGCTTTCTTT
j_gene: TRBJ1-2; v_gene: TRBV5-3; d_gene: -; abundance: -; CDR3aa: CARSLLRRRGFGGYTF; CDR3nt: TGTGCCAGAAGCTTACTCAGGAGAAGGGGGTTTGGAGGCTACACCTTC
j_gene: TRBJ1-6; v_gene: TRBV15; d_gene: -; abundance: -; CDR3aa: CATSRETGDSPLHF; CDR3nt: TGTGCCACCAGCAGAGAAACGGGTGACTCACCCCTCCACTTT
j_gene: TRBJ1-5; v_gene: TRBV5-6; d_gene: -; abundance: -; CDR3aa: CASSLRGISNQPQHF; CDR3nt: TGTGCCAGCAGCTTGAGGGGAATTAGCAATCAGCCCCAGCATTTT
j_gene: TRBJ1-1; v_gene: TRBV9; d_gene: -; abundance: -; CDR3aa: CASSVDGGWNTEAFF; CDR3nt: TGTGCCAGCAGCGTAGACGGGGGATGGAACACTGAAGCTTTCTTT
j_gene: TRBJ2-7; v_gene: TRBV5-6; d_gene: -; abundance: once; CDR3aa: CASSKYGTESSYEQYF; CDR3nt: TGTGCCAGCAGCAAGTACGGGACTGAGAGCTCCTACGAGCAGTACTTC
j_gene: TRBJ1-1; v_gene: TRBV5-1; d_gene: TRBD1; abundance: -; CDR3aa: CASTMPDRAGTEAFF; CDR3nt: TGCGCCAGCACCATGCCCGACAGGGCGGGAACTGAAGCTTTCTTT
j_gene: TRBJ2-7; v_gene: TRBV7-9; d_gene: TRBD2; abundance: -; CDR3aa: CASSLASGGIPSYEQYF; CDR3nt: TGTGCCAGCAGCTTGGCTAGCGGGGGGATCCCCTCCTACGAGCAGTACTTC
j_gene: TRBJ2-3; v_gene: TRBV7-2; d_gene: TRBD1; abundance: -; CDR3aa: CASSSRTGGGDTQYF; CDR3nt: TGTGCCAGCAGCAGCAGGACAGGGGGCGGTGATACGCAGTATTTT
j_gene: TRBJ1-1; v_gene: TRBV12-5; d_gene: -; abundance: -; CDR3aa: CASGLGGGVNTEAFF; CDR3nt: TGTGCTAGTGGTTTGGGAGGGGGAGTGAACACTGAAGCTTTCTTT
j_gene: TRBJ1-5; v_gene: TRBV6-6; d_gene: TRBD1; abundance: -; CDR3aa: CATKGRDSYSNQPQHF; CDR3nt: TGTGCCACCAAAGGGCGGGACAGTTATAGCAATCAGCCCCAGCATTTT
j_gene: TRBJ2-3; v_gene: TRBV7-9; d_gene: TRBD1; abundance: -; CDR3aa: CASSFSTTGAFSTDTQYF; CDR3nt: TGTGCCAGCAGCTTCTCAACGACAGGGGCCTTTAGCACAGATACGCAGTATTTT
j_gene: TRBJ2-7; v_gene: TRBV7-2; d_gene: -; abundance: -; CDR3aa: CASSFGGSSYEQYF; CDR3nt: TGTGCCAGCAGCTTCGGGGGAAGCTCCTACGAGCAGTACTTC
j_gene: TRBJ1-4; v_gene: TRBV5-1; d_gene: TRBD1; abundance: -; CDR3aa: CASSTGQGANEKLFF; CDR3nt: TGCGCCAGCAGCACCGGACAGGGCGCTAATGAAAAACTGTTTTTT
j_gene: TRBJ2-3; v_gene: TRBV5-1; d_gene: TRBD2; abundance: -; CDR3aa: CASSLEASGGPTDTQYF; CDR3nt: TGCGCCAGCAGCTTGGAGGCTAGCGGGGGGCCCACAGATACGCAGTATTTT
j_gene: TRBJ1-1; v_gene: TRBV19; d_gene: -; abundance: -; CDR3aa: CASSTPPTAKEAFF; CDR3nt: TGTGCCAGTAGTACGCCCCCGACAGCCAAGGAAGCTTTCTTT
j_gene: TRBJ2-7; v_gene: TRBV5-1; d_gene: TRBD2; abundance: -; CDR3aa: CASSLEGLPKPEQYF; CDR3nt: TGCGCCAGCAGCTTGGAGGGACTACCAAAACCAGAGCAGTACTTC
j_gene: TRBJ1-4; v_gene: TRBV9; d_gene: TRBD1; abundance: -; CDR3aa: CASSAMTGVAEKLFF; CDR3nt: TGTGCCAGCAGCGCGATGACAGGGGTGGCTGAAAAACTGTTTTTT
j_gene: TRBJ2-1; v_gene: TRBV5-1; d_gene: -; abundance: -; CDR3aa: CASTKAGSSYNEQFF; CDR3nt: TGCGCCAGCACCAAGGCAGGAAGCTCCTACAATGAGCAGTTCTTC
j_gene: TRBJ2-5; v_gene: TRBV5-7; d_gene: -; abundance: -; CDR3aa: CASSLARFGTQYF; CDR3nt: TGTGCCAGCAGCTTGGCGCGATTTGGGACCCAGTACTTC
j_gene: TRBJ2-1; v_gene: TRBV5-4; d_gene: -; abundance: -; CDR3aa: CAAAGGRSESNEQFF; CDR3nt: TGTGCCGCAGCCGGGGGGCGGTCGGAAAGCAATGAGCAGTTCTTC
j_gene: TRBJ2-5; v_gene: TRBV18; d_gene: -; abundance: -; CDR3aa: CASSPAGSETQYF; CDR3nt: TGTGCCAGCTCACCGGCAGGGTCAGAGACCCAGTACTTC
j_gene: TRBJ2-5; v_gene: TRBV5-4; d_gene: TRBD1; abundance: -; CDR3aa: CASSQGTAEETQYF; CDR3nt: TGTGCCAGCAGCCAAGGGACAGCCGAAGAGACCCAGTACTTC
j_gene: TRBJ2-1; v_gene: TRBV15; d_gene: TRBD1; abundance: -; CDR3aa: CATSRDQGTGVIKSYNEQFF; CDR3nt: TGTGCCACCAGCAGAGATCAAGGGACAGGGGTCATTAAATCCTACAATGAGCAGTTCTTC
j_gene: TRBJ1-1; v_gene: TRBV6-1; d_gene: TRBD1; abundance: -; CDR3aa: CASSGSGTAAGQNTEAFF; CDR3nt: TGTGCCAGCAGTGGATCCGGGACAGCCGCGGGTCAGAACACTGAAGCTTTCTTT
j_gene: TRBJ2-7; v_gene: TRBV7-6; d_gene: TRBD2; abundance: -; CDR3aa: CASSYLAGGQEQYF; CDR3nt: TGTGCCAGCAGCTACCTAGCGGGGGGGCAGGAGCAGTACTTC
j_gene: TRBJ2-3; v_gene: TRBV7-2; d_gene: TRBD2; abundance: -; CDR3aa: CASSLYSSGGRASTDTQYF; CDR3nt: TGTGCCAGCAGCTTATACTCGAGCGGAGGGAGGGCCTCTACAGATACGCAGTATTTT
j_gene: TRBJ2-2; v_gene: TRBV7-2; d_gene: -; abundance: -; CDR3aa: CASSRGGGSGELFF; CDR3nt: TGTGCCAGCAGCCGAGGTGGGGGGAGCGGGGAGCTGTTTTTT
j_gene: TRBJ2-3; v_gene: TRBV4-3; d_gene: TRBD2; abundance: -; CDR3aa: CASGQEKAGYTDTQYF; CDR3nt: TGCGCCAGCGGCCAAGAAAAAGCGGGGTACACAGATACGCAGTATTTT
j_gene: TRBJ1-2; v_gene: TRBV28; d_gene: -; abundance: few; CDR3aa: CASSLGASNYGYTF; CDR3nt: TGTGCCAGCAGTTTGGGGGCGTCTAACTATGGCTACACCTTC
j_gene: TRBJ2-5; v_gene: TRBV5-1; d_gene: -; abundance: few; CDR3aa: CASSTSGTQQETQYF; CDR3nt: TGCGCCAGCAGCACATCCGGGACTCAACAAGAGACCCAGTACTTC
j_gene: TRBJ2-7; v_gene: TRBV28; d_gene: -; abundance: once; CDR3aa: CASTGRDAYEQYF; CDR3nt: TGTGCCAGCACTGGCCGGGATGCCTACGAGCAGTACTTC
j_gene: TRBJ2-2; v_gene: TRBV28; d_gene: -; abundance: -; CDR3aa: CASSPGVLDTGELFF; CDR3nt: TGTGCCAGCAGCCCGGGAGTTTTGGACACCGGGGAGCTGTTTTTT
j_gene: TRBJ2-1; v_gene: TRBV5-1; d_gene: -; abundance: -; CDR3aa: CASSSGENNEQFF; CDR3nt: TGCGCCAGCAGCTCGGGAGAGAACAATGAGCAGTTCTTC